This TCR beta chain was identified during a study of CD8 T cells in Susac syndrome (dated by TCRdb to about 2019). A note on the overall study: Of the Susac syndrome patients who were sequenced, eight were in clinical remission while more than five had clinically active disease. At the time of blood withdrawal, Susac syndrome patients were either therapy-naive, taking corticosteroids (with some also receiving IVIg), or on IVIg alone. The study used repertoire sequencing to test whether antigen drove CD8+ T cell activation and differentiation in Susac syndrome. The clonality of the CD8+ T cell repertoire was compared across 12 healthy donors, some 14 Susac syndrome patients and around 15 multiple sclerosis patients.

A word on this clonotype: No antigen is known for it. Base qualities are missing; no much larger clone stands one base away.

RNA was extracted using the RNeasy kit, and roughly 0.45 to 1 microgram was reverse transcribed with random hexamers. TCR beta CDR3 regions were amplified with the immunoSEQ multiplex PCR assay covering 54 Vbeta and 13 Jbeta segments. PCR amplification bias was corrected using a synthetic template baseline for primer optimization and computational correction. The authors' pipeline ran thus. Reads were annotated to V, D and J genes per IMGT and analyzed with immunoSEQ Analyzer, keeping only productive sequences. To calculate clonality, Shannon entropy was normalized by log2 of the number of productive unique sequences and then subtracted from one. For each patient and control, public and private clones were evaluated within the 100 most prevalent clones. Susac-specific clones were defined as absent from healthy and MS cohorts, around 1,000 published viral clones and other ImmuneACCESS disease sequences. Using fastp trimming at Q25 and MiXCR clonotype assembly, TCRdb reanalyzed the public sequencing data and kept in-frame beta chains. Under each unique CDR3 protein, matching rows form one entry showing the most common genes and DNA. TCRdb's processing, not the authors' own work, is the source of the V and J calls. For this sample there are about 83,000 distinct CDR3 sequences; about 96% appear just once. The top ten clonotypes cover more than 0.35% of the sample.

Per the germline V gene (reference sequence), DFQATT is the CDR1 and SNEGSKA is the CDR2. Its CDR3 holds 16 amino acids, cysteine through phenylalanine. The only DNA kept is the CDR3, 48 bases in frame from the first base. V is pruned by 2 bases and J by 8 bases, leaving 14 bases of the junction without a gene match. High-throughput TCR beta sequencing profiled peripheral blood CD8+ and CD4+ T cells from healthy donors, Susac syndrome patients and multiple sclerosis patients. The Susac syndrome patients fulfilled recently defined diagnostic criteria for definite or probable disease. CD8+ TEMRA cells were enriched by FACS, while bulk CD8+ and CD4+ T cells were purified by magnetic negative isolation. Blood was collected in EDTA tubes and processed within 24 hours, with PBMCs isolated through density gradient centrifugation. PBMCs intended for TCR sequencing were frozen in liquid nitrogen and were later thawed in a 37 degrees C water bath. The sorted or isolated CD4+, CD8+ and CD8+ TEMRA cells had a purity of 90% or higher.

The research as a whole found: Clonal expansion was seen in Susac syndrome CD8+ repertoires, peaking in CD8+ TEMRA cells and being greater in clinically active patients than in remitting ones. The study acknowledged that relatively few individuals were included in the TCR sequencing and HLA analysis. Under 20 and five Susac-specific public clones were found in the total CD8+ and CD8+ TEMRA repertoires, respectively.

The sequencing sample was made of CD8+ T cells from PBMCs. The rearranged chain carries TRBV20-1 and TRBJ2-1, and 8 junctional nucleotides match TRBD2. The clonotype comes from a human donor with Susac syndrome. The DNA sequence follows: TGCAGTGCTAGATTAAGATTTGAGGGACTAGTTGATGAGCAGTTCTTC. It translates to CSARLRFEGLVDEQFF.